One T cell receptor (beta chain) is described in this entry. Antigen specificity is unknown. Any gene name here is a mouse gene name. The CDR3 end lies 4 residues beyond the end of the read and is filled in from the germline J gene. The germline V gene encodes CDR1 NNHDY and CDR2 SYVADS. Between the trimmed V and J ends, which lost 2 bases and 3 bases, there was a span of 8 bases. The CDR3 covers 14 residues. Cutaneous lymph node cells were pooled, and they were sorted using CD4, CD8alpha, NKG2D, NKG2ACE and other markers. Extraction and reverse transcription of RNA yielded cDNA as the sequencing template. Libraries were prepared by immunoSEQ multiplex PCR; TCRdb keeps only in-frame clonotypes and omits some of them. Recorded here are approximately 300,000 clones, none singletons. The data were obtained in a study of CD8+ T cells in alopecia areata. Study conclusions and caveats: Scalp sample data also include resident alphabeta T cells from normal skin.

The chain is built from TRBV13-3 and TRBJ2-2, with D maybe TRBD1 (5 bases). The sequence derives from a C3H/HeJ mouse with alopecia areata. Strain haplotype at MHC: H2-k. Sample: CD4+ T cells sorted from a lymph node. The CDR3 reads CASSDRDDTGQLYF. The sequenced CDR3 bases are TGTGCCAGCAGTGACAGGGATGACACCGGG.